The rows below give T cell receptor beta chains drawn from one sample of a study of response to subunit inactivated influenza vaccine. A single record per CDR3 protein comes from TCRdb applying MiXCR to the RT-PCR reads. Among about 520,000 distinct CDR3 sequences, under 8.5% were seen once, and the ten largest hold about an eighth. The specimen was PBMCs from blood, collected less than 30 months after vaccination. These receptors came from a man aged 45 to 75 who received an inactivated influenza vaccine. Each CDR3 is given with its conserved first and last residue. A D gene is named only where the DNA matches it firmly. The size entry is marked missing in some rows and otherwise reads once, few, many or a size class.

few TRBJ1-2 - TRBV27 TGTGCCAGCAGTTTTAGCAGAGGGTATGGCTACACCTTC CASSFSRGYGYTF
- TRBJ1-3 - TRBV10-3 TGTGCCATCAGTGAGTCGGCCGGACCTTCTGGAAACACCATATATTTT CAISESAGPSGNTIYF
- TRBJ1-2 - TRBV29-1 TGCAGCGTTGAGGTGGCCAGGGCATCATATGGCTACACCTTC CSVEVARASYGYTF
few TRBJ1-2 TRBD1 TRBV28 TGTGCCAGCAGGATACCAGGGACAGGGCCTCTATCGGGCACCTTC CASRIPGTGPLSGTF
few TRBJ2-1 TRBD2 TRBV27 TGTGCCAGCAGTTTAACGGCGGGGGGGCTTCATGAGCAGTTCTTC CASSLTAGGLHEQFF
- TRBJ2-4 - TRBV18 TGTGCCAGCTCAAGGGAGGACGGATTCCTACTAGCCAAAAACATTCAGTACTTC CASSREDGFLLAKNIQYF
few TRBJ1-1 - TRBV5-1 TGCGCCAGCACCGGGAGCGGGTCGAACACTGAAGCTTTCTTT CASTGSGSNTEAFF
many TRBJ2-1 TRBD2 TRBV19 TGTGCCAGTTCGTCCAGGATGTCTAGCGGGAGTTCGCAGTTCTTC CASSSRMSSGSSQFF
many TRBJ2-1 TRBD1 TRBV7-8 TGTGCCAGCAGCTTCGGGCGACGCAAAGGGGGCACCCTACAGTTCTTC CASSFGRRKGGTLQFF
many TRBJ2-4 - TRBV29-1 TGCAGCGTTGATGGGGCCAAAAACATTCAGTACTTC CSVDGAKNIQYF
many TRBJ1-3 - TRBV4-2 TGTGCCAGCAGCCAAGAGGAGGAATTCTCTGGAAACACCATATATTTT CASSQEEEFSGNTIYF
few TRBJ1-2 - TRBV20-1 TGCAGTGCTAGAGACGGCTACACCTTC CSARDGYTF
many TRBJ1-2 TRBD1 TRBV12-3/TRBV12-4 TGTGCCAGCAGGGGGACCGGGACAGGGAAAGGCTACACCTTC CASRGTGTGKGYTF
- TRBJ2-2 TRBD2 TRBV19 TGTGCCAGTAGTACAGGACCCGGACTAGCGTCCGCCGGGGAGCTGTTTTTT CASSTGPGLASAGELFF
- TRBJ2-7 - TRBV24-1 TGTGCCACCAGTGATTTCATGGGCTACGAGCAGTACTTC CATSDFMGYEQYF
many TRBJ1-1 - TRBV14 TGTGCCAGCAGCCAAGATGGATTTCCTCCGGGGAGTGGGGAAGCTTTCTTT CASSQDGFPPGSGEAFF
many TRBJ2-1 - TRBV29-1 TGCAGCGTTGGCACGGGAGTCACCCCAATTGGGGAGCAGTTCTTC CSVGTGVTPIGEQFF